Following are 25 T cell receptor beta chains from one sample sequenced in a study of blood T cell repertoires in COVID-19. Generated by immunoSEQ multiplex PCR, the TCRdb table keeps only in-frame clones and is missing some. The table includes over 200,000 clones, 65% to 85% detected once. The specimen sequenced was peripheral blood. These receptors all come from a woman in her thirties with COVID-19, enrolled during active disease.

V usage is TRBV9 and J usage is TRBJ2-3, with D maybe TRBD2 (6 bases). This CDR3 has 15 residues. Trimming removed 0 bases at V and 1 base at J, with 9 bases between. Germline V gene data show CDR1 as SGDLS and CDR2 as YYNGEE. The CDR3 sequence is CASSVVSSGTDTQYF. Here the CDR3 DNA reads TGTGCCAGCAGCGTAGTTTCTAGCGGCACAGATACGCAGTATTTT.

The CDR3 sequence: CASSQGREAYNSPLHF. The CDR3 DNA reads as TGTGCCAGCAGCCAAGGTCGGGAGGCCTATAATTCACCCCTCCACTTT. This chain links TRBV3-1 (or the pseudogene TRBV3-2) with TRBJ1-6; D is ambiguous. Germline V gene data show CDR1 as LGHDT and CDR2 as YNNKEL (reference sequence). The CDR3 runs 16 residues. Trimming removed 1 base from V and 2 bases from J, with 9 bases in between.

The rearrangement uses TRBV27 and TRBJ1-1, with TRBD1 as a possible D gene (5 bases). CDR1 and CDR2 (germline): MNHEY, SMNVEV (reference sequence). Trimming cost V 1 base and J 1 base, with 13 bases left between them. The CDR3 totals 16 residues. The CDR3 reads CASSLLRGGPNTEAFF. The CDR3 bases are TGTGCCAGCAGTTTATTACGCGGGGGTCCGAACACTGAAGCTTTCTTT.

J is TRBJ2-2 and V is TRBV11-2, with D unclear. CDR3 length: 14 residues. Germline V CDR1 and CDR2: SGHAT, FQNNGV. Trimming removed 1 base at V and 6 bases at J, with 9 bases between. The CDR3 DNA sequence: TGTGCCAGCAGCTTAGGATATTTAGCCGGGGAGCTGTTTTTT. Translated: CASSLGYLAGELFF.

The chain employs TRBV30 and TRBJ2-1, with D possibly being TRBD2 (6 bases). Between the trimmed V and J ends, which lost 0 bases and 2 bases, there was a span of 11 bases. Germline CDR1 and CDR2: GTSNPN and SVGIG (reference sequence). The CDR3 consists of 15 residues. The CDR3 nucleotides read TGTGCCTGGAGTGTCGGCGGGGAACCCTACAATGAGCAGTTCTTC. Its protein product is CAWSVGGEPYNEQFF.

This clone was counted once. This rearrangement joins TRBV19 to TRBJ2-7; TRBD1 matches at 11 bases. V gave up 5 bases and J gave up 5 bases; unmatched junction bases: 8. This CDR3 contains 15 residues. CDR1 and CDR2 from the germline V gene are LNHDA and SQIVND (reference sequence). The CDR3 DNA reads as TGTGCCAGTAGTGTCACCGGGACAGGGGGGAACGAGCAGTACTTC. Encoded protein: CASSVTGTGGNEQYF.

This clone was seen ten or more times. The V and J genes are TRBV18 and TRBJ2-7, with 8 bases that match TRBD1. J was trimmed by 0 bases and V by 3 bases; bases with no gene match: 10. This CDR3 is 17 amino acids long. Germline V gives CDR1 KGHSH, CDR2 LQKENI. CDR3 in DNA: TGTGCCAGCTCACCTGGACAGGGCGCGCCCCGCTCCTACGAGCAGTACTTC. Protein: CASSPGQGAPRSYEQYF.

The V call is TRBV18, the J call TRBJ1-4; unclear D gene. The CDR3 covers 17 residues. CDR1 and CDR2 (germline): KGHSH, LQKENI. Trimming removed 4 bases at V and 0 bases at J, with 15 bases between. CDR3 region: CASSLNHVVATNEKLFF. The CDR3 DNA follows: TGTGCCAGCTCACTTAACCACGTCGTAGCAACTAATGAAAAACTGTTTTTT.

This clone came up many times. The chain links TRBV12-5 to TRBJ2-2; TRBD1 matches at 12 bases. This CDR3 has 16 amino acids. The germline gives CDR1 LGHNT, CDR2 FRNRAP. The junction had 6 bases not matched to a gene; V was cut back by 6 bases and J by 4 bases. The CDR3 sequence: CASGPGTGGFTGELFF. The CDR3 nucleotides are TGTGCTAGTGGACCTGGGACAGGGGGCTTCACCGGGGAGCTGTTTTTT.

This chain uses TRBV6-5 with TRBJ1-5, with D maybe TRBD1 (5 bases). The V end lost 4 bases, the J end lost 0 bases, and 13 bases lay between the germline ends. The CDR3 sequence is 16 residues long. CDR1 is MNHEY, CDR2 SVGAGI, per germline. The CDR3 region is CASSSDAGDSNQPQHF. Here the CDR3 DNA reads TGTGCCAGCAGTTCCGACGCGGGGGATAGCAATCAGCCCCAGCATTTT.

This clone turned up a few times. The rearrangement links TRBV5-4 to TRBJ1-6; weak D call: TRBD1 (5 bases). Between the trimmed V and J ends, which lost 4 bases and 14 bases, there was a span of 22 bases. The CDR3 consists of 15 residues. Germline lookup yields CDR1 SGHNT and CDR2 YYREEE (reference sequence). Written as DNA, the CDR3 is TGTGCCAGCAGCCATCCCACGGACAAGGTAGCGGCCCTCCACTTT. It translates to CASSHPTDKVAALHF.

V is TRBV28 and J is TRBJ1-1; TRBD1 matches 9 bases. The CDR3 sequence is 14 residues long. V gave up 3 bases and J gave up 4 bases; unmatched junction bases: 3. Germline CDR1 MDHEN, CDR2 SYDVKM. The CDR3 loop reads CASSLDRGGTEAFF. The CDR3 DNA is TGTGCCAGCAGTTTGGACAGGGGTGGCACTGAAGCTTTCTTT.

This chain connects TRBV4-2 to TRBJ2-5, with D possibly TRBD1 on 6 matching bases. The CDR3 has 15 amino acids. V dropped 1 base and J dropped 5 bases, with 14 bases sitting between them. Germline V gene lookup returns CDR1 LGHNA and CDR2 YNFKEQ. CDR3 nucleotides: TGTGCCAGCAGCCAAGGCCACAGGGTGCTCGAGACCCAGTACTTC. Translated: CASSQGHRVLETQYF.

V usage is TRBV11-2 and J usage is TRBJ1-1, with TRBD1 matching over 7 bases. The germline gives CDR1 SGHAT, CDR2 FQNNGV. The CDR3 consists of 14 residues. Trimming took 5 bases from V and 3 from J; bases not matched to a gene: 6. The CDR3 nucleotides are TGTGCCAGCAGCCACAGGGGATCTCACACTGAAGCTTTCTTT. The encoded protein is CASSHRGSHTEAFF.

The J gene is TRBJ1-3, the V gene TRBV7-3, with a weak D call TRBD1 (5 bases). V gave up 2 bases and J gave up 0 bases, with 8 bases separating them. The germline gives CDR1 SGHTA, CDR2 FQGTGA. The CDR3 covers 15 residues. The CDR3 DNA is TGTGCCAGCAGCTTATGGCAGGGCTCTGGAAACACCATATATTTT. Protein: CASSLWQGSGNTIYF.

This clone was recorded a few times. The gene calls are TRBV13 and TRBJ1-1; no clear D. Deletions cut 2 bases from V and 2 bases from J, with 12 bases between. CDR1 PRHDT and CDR2 FYEKMQ come from the germline V gene (reference sequence). The CDR3 contains 15 residues. This CDR3 reads CASSLMGRFNTEAFF. The CDR3 region has the DNA TGTGCCAGCAGCTTAATGGGGAGGTTTAACACTGAAGCTTTCTTT.

The V gene is TRBV2, the J gene TRBJ2-1; 8 bases are shared with TRBD2. Trimming took 5 bases from V and 5 from J; bases not matched to a gene: 8. CDR1 is SNHLY, CDR2 FYNNEI, per germline. The CDR3 consists of 15 residues. The CDR3 region is CASSKERGFNNEQFF. The DNA of the CDR3 is TGTGCCAGCAGTAAGGAGCGGGGGTTCAACAATGAGCAGTTCTTC.

The chain uses TRBV7-6 and TRBJ2-2; 11 nucleotides line up with TRBD2. The junction had 4 bases not matched to a gene; V was cut back by 6 bases and J by 4 bases. There are 15 residues in the CDR3. In germline, CDR1 is SGHVS, CDR2 FNYEAQ. This CDR3 is CASRRTSGSTGELFF. CDR3 nucleotides: TGTGCCAGCAGACGTACTAGCGGGAGCACCGGGGAGCTGTTTTTT.

V is TRBV4-3 and J is TRBJ2-3; 9 bases are a match to TRBD2. Germline assignment: CDR1 LGHNA and CDR2 YSLEER. The J segment lost 2 bases and the V segment lost 0 bases, leaving 3 bases of the junction unmatched. This CDR3 comprises 16 residues. This CDR3 reads CASSQDLAGPTDTQYF. The CDR3 DNA reads as TGCGCCAGCAGCCAAGATCTAGCGGGGCCCACAGATACGCAGTATTTT.

This chain joins TRBV18 and TRBJ2-6; no reliable D call. The germline CDR1 and CDR2 sequences are KGHSH and LQKENI. V was trimmed by 0 bases and J by 2 bases, leaving 8 bases between them. CDR3 length: 16 residues. CDR3 loop: CASSPPMGPGANVLTF. CDR3 sequence (DNA): TGTGCCAGCTCACCACCCATGGGCCCTGGGGCCAACGTCCTGACTTTC.

This CDR3 reads CASSLGQYSNQPQHF. CDR3 sequence (DNA): TGTGCCAGCAGCCTTGGACAGTATAGCAATCAGCCCCAGCATTTT. V and J are TRBV7-2 and TRBJ1-5; possible D gene TRBD1, 6 bases. The CDR3 runs 15 residues. Germline CDR1 and CDR2: SGHTA and FQGNSA. Trimming removed 5 bases from V and 0 bases from J, with 11 bases in between. Based on the CDR3 plus reference TRBV7-2 and TRBJ1-5, the full variable domain is GAGVSQSPSNKVTEKGKDVELRCDPISGHTALYWYRQSLGQGLEFLIYFQGNSAPDKSGLPSDRFSAERTGGSVSTLTIQRTQQEDSAVYLCASSLGQYSNQPQHFGDGTRLSIL.

A single count supports this clone. The chain uses TRBV9 and TRBJ1-5; tentatively, D is TRBD1 (5 bases). V lost 0 bases, J lost 8 bases, and 12 bases lay in between. The CDR3 spans 14 residues. In germline, CDR1 is SGDLS, CDR2 YYNGEE. This chain's CDR3 is CASSVGGSLEPQHF. In DNA, the CDR3 is TGTGCCAGCAGCGTAGGGGGCAGTCTTGAGCCCCAGCATTTT.

This sequence joins TRBV30 and TRBJ2-3; 10 bases align to TRBD1. Germline lookup yields CDR1 GTSNPN and CDR2 SVGIG (reference sequence). The CDR3 runs 15 residues. Germline trimming cut 5 bases from V and 4 bases from J; bases unmatched to any gene: 9. The CDR3 sequence is CAWAGTGAIADTQYF. The CDR3 nucleotides read TGTGCCTGGGCCGGGACAGGGGCCATTGCAGATACGCAGTATTTT.

J is TRBJ2-1 and V is TRBV27; D is perhaps TRBD2 (5 bases). Germline CDR1 is MNHEY and CDR2 is SMNVEV (reference sequence). Trimming shortened V by 2 bases and J by 0 bases, and 11 bases separated the two germline ends. The CDR3 runs to 16 residues. CDR3 region: CASSLRTGSSYNEQFF. In nucleotides, the CDR3 is TGTGCCAGCAGTTTACGGACGGGAAGCTCCTACAATGAGCAGTTCTTC.

The chain recombines TRBV5-4 with TRBJ2-1; D perhaps matches TRBD1 (6 bases). Germline lookup yields CDR1 SGHNT and CDR2 YYREEE (reference sequence). Trimming removed 2 bases from V and 8 bases from J, with 17 bases in between. The CDR3 spans 15 residues. CDR3 region: CASSFSGTRAHEQFF. In nucleotides, the CDR3 is TGTGCCAGCAGCTTCTCCGGGACAAGAGCCCATGAGCAGTTCTTC.